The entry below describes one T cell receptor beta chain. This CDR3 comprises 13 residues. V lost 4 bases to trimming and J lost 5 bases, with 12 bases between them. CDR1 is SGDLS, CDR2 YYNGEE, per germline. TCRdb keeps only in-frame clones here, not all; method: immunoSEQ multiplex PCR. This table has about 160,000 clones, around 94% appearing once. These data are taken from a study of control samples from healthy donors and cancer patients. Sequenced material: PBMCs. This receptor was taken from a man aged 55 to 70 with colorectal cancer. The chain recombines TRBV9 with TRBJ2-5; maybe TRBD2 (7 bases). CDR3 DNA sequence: TGTGCCAGCAGCCCGGGGGGCCGGGAGACCCAGTACTTC. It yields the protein CASSPGGRETQYF.